This T cell receptor (beta chain) was obtained from a study of shared clonotypes between healthy human individuals. Libraries were prepared by immunoSEQ multiplex PCR; TCRdb keeps only in-frame clonotypes and omits some of them. The profile shows more than 2 million clones, 85% to 95% of them singletons. With V trimmed by 2 bases and J by 3 bases, 11 bases remained unmatched. CDR1 and CDR2 from the germline V gene are SEHNR and FQNEAQ (reference sequence). The CDR3 consists of 17 residues. A CD45RA-negative memory subset and a CD45RA+ naive subset were separated from the CD4+ cells. This sequence joins TRBV7-9 and TRBJ2-5, with 8 bases matching TRBD2. The specimen sequenced was naive CD4+ T cells sorted from blood. As for subset: CD45RA+ positively selected. This clonotype was obtained from a man younger than 30 in good health. This chain's CDR3 is CASSLFPGTSGEETQYF. As DNA, the CDR3 is TGTGCCAGCAGCTTATTTCCCGGGACTAGTGGGGAAGAGACCCAGTACTTC.